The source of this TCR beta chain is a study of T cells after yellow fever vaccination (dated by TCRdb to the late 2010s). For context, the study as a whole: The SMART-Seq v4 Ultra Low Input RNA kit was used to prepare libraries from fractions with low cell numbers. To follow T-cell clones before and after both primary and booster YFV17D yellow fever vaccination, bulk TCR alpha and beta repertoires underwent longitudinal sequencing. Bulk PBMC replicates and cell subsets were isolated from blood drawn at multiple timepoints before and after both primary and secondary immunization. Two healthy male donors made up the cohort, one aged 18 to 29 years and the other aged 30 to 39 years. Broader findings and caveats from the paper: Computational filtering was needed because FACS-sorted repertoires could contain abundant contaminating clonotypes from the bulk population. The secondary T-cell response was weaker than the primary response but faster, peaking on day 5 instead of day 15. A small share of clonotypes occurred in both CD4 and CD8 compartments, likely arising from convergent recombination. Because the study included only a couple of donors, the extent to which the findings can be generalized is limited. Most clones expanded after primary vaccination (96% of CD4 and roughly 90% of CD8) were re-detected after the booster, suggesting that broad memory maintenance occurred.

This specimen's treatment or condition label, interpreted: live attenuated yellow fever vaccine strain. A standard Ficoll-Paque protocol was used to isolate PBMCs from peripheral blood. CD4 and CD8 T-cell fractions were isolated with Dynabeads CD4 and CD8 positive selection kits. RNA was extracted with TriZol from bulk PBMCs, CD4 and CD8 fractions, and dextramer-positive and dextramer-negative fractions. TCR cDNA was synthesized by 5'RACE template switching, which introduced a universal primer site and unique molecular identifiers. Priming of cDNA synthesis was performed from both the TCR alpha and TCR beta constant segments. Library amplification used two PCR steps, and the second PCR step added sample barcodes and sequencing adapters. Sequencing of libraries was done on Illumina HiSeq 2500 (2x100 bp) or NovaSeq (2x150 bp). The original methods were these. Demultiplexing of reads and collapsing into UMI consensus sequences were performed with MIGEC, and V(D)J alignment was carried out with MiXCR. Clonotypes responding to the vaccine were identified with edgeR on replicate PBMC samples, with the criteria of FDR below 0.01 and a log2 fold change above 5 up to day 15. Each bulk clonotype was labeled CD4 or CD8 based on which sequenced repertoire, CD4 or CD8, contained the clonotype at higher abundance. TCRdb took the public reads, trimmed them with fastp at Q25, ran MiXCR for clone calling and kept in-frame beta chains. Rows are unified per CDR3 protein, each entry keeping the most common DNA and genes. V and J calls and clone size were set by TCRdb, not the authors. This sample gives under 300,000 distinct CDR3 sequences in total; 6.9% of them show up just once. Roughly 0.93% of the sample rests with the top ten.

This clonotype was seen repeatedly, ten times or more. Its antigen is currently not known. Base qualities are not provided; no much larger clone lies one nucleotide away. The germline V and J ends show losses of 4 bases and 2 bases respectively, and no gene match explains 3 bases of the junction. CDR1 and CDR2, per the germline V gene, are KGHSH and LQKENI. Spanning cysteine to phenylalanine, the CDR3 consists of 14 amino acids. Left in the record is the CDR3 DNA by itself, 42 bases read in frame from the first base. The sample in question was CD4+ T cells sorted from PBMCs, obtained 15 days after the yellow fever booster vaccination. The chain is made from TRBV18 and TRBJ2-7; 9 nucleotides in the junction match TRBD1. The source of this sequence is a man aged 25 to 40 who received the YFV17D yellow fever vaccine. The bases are TGTGCCAGCTCACGCGGACAGGGGACCTACGAGCAGTACTTC. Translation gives CASSRGQGTYEQYF.